Sequencing of this T cell receptor beta chain was carried out in a study of metastatic and nonmetastatic thyroid tumors. Study context: Repertoire data that came from the blood and tumor or nodule tissue of malignant and benign thyroid patients were compared.

General study points: For both blood and tumor, malignant thyroid tumors reportedly showed significantly higher TCR beta diversity than benign nodules did.

Germline-derived CDR1 and CDR2 are SGDLS and YYNGEE. J was trimmed by 5 bases and V by 0 bases; bases with no gene match: 11. The CDR3 loop spans 16 amino acids. Using MiXCR, TCRdb re-called clones from the PCR reads. The data hold approximately 37,000 clones, with over 20% observed a single time. There were no patients who had received any treatment before thyroid surgery. There are many counts of this clone. Its antigen remains unknown. The specimen was tumor tissue. The sequence was obtained from a male donor with papillary thyroid cancer or a benign thyroid nodule (not recorded which). Some clones in this sample may be carry-over from other donors' samples. J is TRBJ2-7 and V is TRBV9; TRBD1 matches at 7 bases. Here the CDR3 reads CASSVGGAGGFNEQYF. As DNA, the CDR3 is TGTGCCAGCAGCGTAGGAGGAGCAGGGGGTTTCAACGAGCAGTACTTC.